This T cell receptor (beta chain) is from a study of cytomegalovirus exposure and HLA in healthy donors (dated by TCRdb to about 2017). Some background on the complete study: An earlier analysis of about 560 of the donors reported about 260 Gb of sequence data and 117 million unique TCR beta sequences obtained from 150 million to 200 million T cells. An early release covering roughly 640 HLA-typed donors comprised about 310 gigabases of sequencing data and around 86 million unique TCR sequences. The study profiled the T cell repertoires of hundreds of subjects by immunosequencing and related them to cytomegalovirus serostatus. The number of typed donors differed by locus: about 620-640 for A, B, C, DRB1 and DQB1; 500 to 550 for DQA1; approximately 600 for DPA1; and some 470 for DPB1. Donor age, sex, ethnicity and CMV serostatus were compiled alongside the repertoire data. Genome-wide SNP genotypes for about 55% of the roughly 670 donors were used in a later genetic analysis, which treated that subset as a discovery cohort. Across about 380 genotyped donors of the cohort, an average of about 220,000 unique TCR beta nucleotide sequences per donor were sequenced, and 15% to 20% of those sequences were non-productive. In addition to the first cohort of roughly 670 subjects, a separate validation cohort of approximately 130 different subjects was used. The genetic ancestry cluster associated with self-reported Caucasian donors included around four fifths of the 300 to 450 genotyped donors. Roughly 5 DR-DQ haplotypes were handled as single units for association and clustering, since linkage in the cohort was strong. Rather than drawing on any new phenotypic data, the later analysis identified candidate immune exposures from TCR beta sequences and the way those sequences occurred across donors. Both class I and class II loci were covered by HLA typing, at four-digit resolution. All discovery cohort repertoires had been generated using a single sequencing platform. The study was designed to test whether signatures of past pathogen exposure could be identified by cataloging public T cell receptors. To predict cytomegalovirus infection status, the study brought together high-throughput TCR immunosequencing, statistical association of individual TCRs with disease status, and machine learning. An earlier analysis of several hundred of the donors applied high-throughput TCR beta sequencing to assess whether each TCR beta V gene segment acted as functional or pseudogenic. A later analysis re-analyzed previously published TCR beta repertoires from roughly 600 donors and added high-resolution HLA genotyping to study TCR occurrence patterns.

General conclusions and limits of the study: Over 15 rarely observed V segments, including chromosome 9 orphons, were excluded from the earlier analysis of approximately 500 of the donors because counts were too low. Immune exposure information for the cohort was limited to CMV serostatus. In a later analysis, most CMV-associated TCR beta chains were found to appear HLA-restricted, with HLA associations seemingly driven largely by CMV exposure. Specific HLA alleles were associated with some 15,000 TCR beta sequences at a false discovery rate of 0.05 in a later analysis. When HLA alleles, especially DR and DQ, strongly co-occurred, attributing TCR associations to individual alleles was difficult. According to a later analysis, parvovirus B19, influenza, CMV and Epstein-Barr virus appeared linked to several top co-occurrence clusters. In vitro tests confirmed that a few of the cytomegalovirus-associated TCR beta chains recognize cytomegalovirus antigens. A later genetic analysis associated a missense DCLRE1C variant with V-gene and J-gene trimming of TCR beta chains, and an independent cohort replicated the association. This cohort had only TCR beta chains sequenced, and the lack of alpha or paired-chain data limited which features could be detected. In both the original and validation cohorts, the classifier was reported to diagnose cytomegalovirus status with high specificity and sensitivity. Roughly uniform sequencing depth across donors was assumed in presence/absence analyses, although this assumption may not hold. According to the authors, the approach could potentially be generalized to other disease states and immunological phenotypes. In a later analysis, HLA-associated TCR beta chains showed more clonal expansion and lower generation probabilities than non-associated chains that were equally common. Some IMGT-functional V segments, including TRBV6-2 and TRBV6-3, could not be told apart with the 87-base-pair reads, so those segments were excluded. In a later analysis, the rate of TCR association differed among HLA loci, with DRB1 alleles having the most associated TCRs and HLA-C alleles having the fewest. Correlated functional status among segregating V segments might reflect linkage disequilibrium, but an unknown experimental factor could not be ruled out. The sequencing pipeline was judged likely to have produced a cluster of highly shared sequence variants as a technical artifact. A further reported finding was that TCR beta sequences accurately predicted the HLA-A and HLA-B alleles for most subjects in the first cohort. Compared with the approximately 600-donor mean, donors in an Asian-associated ancestry cluster had fewer N-insertions in productive TCRs, according to a later genetic analysis. In the study, approximately 150 TCR beta chains were listed as associated with cytomegalovirus. Because HLA typing was unavailable for some donors at each locus, only the typed subset was used in association tests. Most TCR sequences were seen in very few donors, while some public TCRs were found in many individuals. An earlier analysis of several hundred of the donors showed that most TCR beta V segments appeared in productive rearrangements either about 90% or about 30% of the time, which broadly matched IMGT annotations.

On this clone: Its specific antigen is unknown. The sample holds no much larger clone one base away, and base qualities are not on file.

Trimming removed 2 bases from V and 4 bases from J; the gene matches leave 4 bases unexplained. CDR1 and CDR2 were assigned from the germline V gene as MNHNS and SASEGT. Reading from cysteine to phenylalanine, the CDR3 counts 14 amino acids. The kept DNA is CDR3 alone, 42 bases in frame from the first base. In total, fewer than 750 healthy bone marrow donors made up the cohort. All cohort members were sampled while nominally healthy, although unrecorded immune exposures were likely present. The donor was CMV seropositive and was included in the group of 270 or so seropositive cohort members. Each donor provided a peripheral blood sample, and peripheral blood mononuclear cells were used for TCR beta sequencing. The Qiagen DNeasy Blood Extraction Kit was used to extract genomic DNA from the blood cell samples. Library generation was performed with the immunoSEQ multiplex PCR assay. For the multiplex PCR, a mixture combining 60 forward primers for TCR Vbeta segments and 13 reverse primers for TCR Jbeta segments was used. A multiplex PCR assay on genomic DNA amplified the CDR3 region of rearranged TCR beta genes. The Illumina HiSeq System was used to sequence the amplified TCR beta libraries as 87-base-pair reads. As for the original processing: In a later analysis, roughly 80 million unique TCR beta chains were counted across the 500 to 850 repertoires, and about 9.9 million of these chains were shared by at least two donors. Raw reads were error-corrected and collapsed into unique sequences by a nearest-neighbor algorithm in which closely related sequences were merged to remove PCR and sequencing errors. Alignment of CDR3 sequences to IMGT reference sequences was used to assign V, D and J gene segments. For a sequence to be retained, a match of at least six nucleotides was required to both a V gene segment and a J gene segment. Rearrangements were called productive when the CDR3 lacked stop codons and stayed in frame with V and J; all others were non-productive. Following IMGT convention, CDR3 was defined as the stretch from the second conserved V-encoded cysteine up to the conserved J-encoded phenylalanine. The earlier analysis of about 530 of the donors excluded any sequence lacking an unambiguous match to a single V gene segment. An earlier analysis of some 610 of the donors called V segments functional above 56.7% productive rearrangements and segregating when the between-donor standard deviation exceeded 5%. To diagnose cytomegalovirus status from the catalog of TCR beta chain sequences, a statistical classification framework was built. In a later analysis, V and J genes were assigned by comparing TCR nucleotide sequences against IMGT/GENE-DB human TR gene sequences. Using the TCRdist pipeline, a later analysis assigned CDR3 sequences along with most-parsimonious VDJ recombination scenarios. In a later analysis, every TCR beta chain was defined by the combination of its CDR3 amino acid sequence and its V-gene family, and reads without a unique V-gene family were dropped. As a way to deal with suspected cross-contamination and a sequencing artifact, a later analysis dropped over 550 nucleotide sequences that were highly shared and had low generation probability. For each public chain, a later analysis derived a clonal expansion index from normalized ranks of inferred template counts within each repertoire. A later analysis computed generation probabilities with a VDJ recombination model fitted to out-of-frame rearrangements, and checked the results against IGoR. In a later analysis, TCR-TCR, TCR-HLA and TCR-CMV co-occurrence was scored with hypergeometric tests, and a repertoire-size bias correction was applied to TCR pairs. False discovery rates were estimated in a later analysis by permuting HLA or CMV assignments 20 times. In a later analysis, co-occurring TCRs were grouped using DBSCAN, with TCRdist sequence similarity added in when clustering inside HLA-allele-positive subsets. Repertoires with fewer than 30,000 or more than 120,000 public chains were left out of co-occurrence clustering, as were five repertoires with anomalous nucleotide sharing. Not all clones reach the TCRdb copy of this immuneACCESS table, which keeps in-frame sequences only. Checked studies attribute under half of the gap to unresolved V genes and leave the rest unexplained. V and J calls and clone size are those listed in that table; D and trimming were worked out from the DNA. This sample is represented by 150,000 to 200,000 clones; approximately 71% of them were singletons. The ten largest account for about 7.6% of the sample.

This chain is built from TRBV6-1 and TRBJ1-2; TRBD1 aligns with 7 central bases. The specimen sequenced was PBMCs. This TCR was recovered from a woman in her forties in good health and CMV-seropositive. CDR3 protein: CASSEPGQVYGYTF. The base sequence is TGTGCCAGCAGTGAACCCGGACAGGTCTATGGCTACACCTTC.